The 25 T cell receptor beta chains listed next were all sequenced from one sample in a study of shared clonotypes between healthy human individuals. Generated by immunoSEQ multiplex PCR, the TCRdb table keeps only in-frame clones and is missing some. This sample has roughly 410,000 clones, with 96% found just once. The specimen was memory CD8+ T cells sorted from blood. Sample subset: CD45RO+ cells pooled with CCR7-negative TemRA cells. The receptors stem from a man aged 25-45 years in good health.

The chain is built from TRBV5-6 and TRBJ2-4, with TRBD1 matching over 7 bases. V shed 0 bases, J shed 3 bases, and the junction held 0 bases outside the gene matches. The CDR3 has 14 amino acids. Per the germline V gene, CDR1 is SGHDT and CDR2 is YYEEEE. Written as DNA, the CDR3 is TGTGCCAGCAGCTTGGCAGGGGGCAAAAACATTCAGTACTTC. It codes for CASSLAGGKNIQYF.

This chain links TRBV5-1 with TRBJ2-2; 7 bases fit TRBD2. This CDR3 region has 16 residues. The V segment lost 4 bases and the J segment 1 base; nucleotides outside the gene matches: 7. Per germline, CDR1 SGHRS and CDR2 YFSETQ. The CDR3 bases are TGCGCCAGCAGCGTTGTGCGGGAGTTGAACACCGGGGAGCTGTTTTTT. It is translated as CASSVVRELNTGELFF. Variable domain in full (rest from reference TRBV5-1 and TRBJ2-2): KAGVTQTPRYLIKTRGQQVTLSCSPISGHRSVSWYQQTPGQGLQFLFEYFSETQRNKGNFPGRFSGRQFSNSRSEMNVSTLELGDSALYLCASSVVRELNTGELFFGEGSRLTVL.

The chain joins TRBV29-1 to TRBJ1-4, with D possibly matching TRBD1 (6 bases). The CDR3 is 12 amino acids. The V gene lost 4 bases and the J gene lost 7 bases, with 10 bases spanning the gap. From germline, CDR1 is SQVTM and CDR2 ANQGSEA. The CDR3, as DNA: TGCAGCGTTGCCCTCAGGGGTGAAAAACTGTTTTTT. Encoded protein: CSVALRGEKLFF.

The chain is built from TRBV20-1 and TRBJ2-5; 9 bases map to TRBD2. Germline V gene lookup returns CDR1 DFQATT and CDR2 SNEGSKA (reference sequence). This CDR3 region has 11 residues. After removal of 7 bases from V and 5 bases from J, the junction contained 2 bases not matched to a gene. The CDR3 DNA reads TGCAGTGGGAGCGGGAGGGAGACCCAGTACTTC. Translation: CSGSGRETQYF.

This chain joins TRBV11-2 and TRBJ2-7; D not certain. The V gene lost 7 bases and the J gene lost 5 bases, with 15 bases spanning the gap. The CDR3 consists of 13 residues. Germline V gene lookup returns CDR1 SGHAT and CDR2 FQNNGV. The CDR3 coding sequence is TGTGCCAGCAAGCGTATCCAAGCGAACGAGCAGTACTTC. This translates into CASKRIQANEQYF. Drawing the rest from reference TRBV11-2 and TRBJ2-7, the complete variable domain is EAGVAQSPRYKIIEKRQSVAFWCNPISGHATLYWYQQILGQGPKLLIQFQNNGVVDDSQLPKDRFSAERLKGVDSTLKIQPAKLEDSAVYLCASKRIQANEQYFGPGTRLTVT.

This clone occurred once. The chain is built from TRBV27 and TRBJ2-5; the match to TRBD1 covers 12 bases. V lost 5 bases to trimming and J lost 4 bases; unmatched junction nucleotides: 8. Germline values: CDR1 MNHEY, CDR2 SMNVEV (reference sequence). This CDR3 spans 16 amino acids. Written as DNA, the CDR3 is TGTGCCAGCAGTCATGGGACAGGGGGCTCCCGAGAGACCCAGTACTTC. Encoded protein: CASSHGTGGSRETQYF.

This chain connects TRBV28 to TRBJ1-5; weak D call: TRBD1 (5 bases). Deletions cut 5 bases from V and 6 bases from J, with 20 bases between. Germline-derived CDR1 and CDR2 are MDHEN and SYDVKM. There are 16 residues in the CDR3. For the CDR3, the DNA is TGTGCCAGCAGTCCCTGGGACGGCCCCAGGATTCAGCCCCAGCATTTT. This translates into CASSPWDGPRIQPQHF.

The V gene is TRBV18, the J gene TRBJ2-5, with 9 nucleotides matching TRBD2. This CDR3 comprises 16 residues. V shed 1 base, J shed 1 base, and the junction held 4 bases outside the gene matches. CDR1 KGHSH and CDR2 LQKENI come from the germline V gene. CDR3 region: CASSPLAGALQETQYF. In nucleotides, the CDR3 is TGTGCCAGCTCACCACTAGCGGGAGCGCTCCAAGAGACCCAGTACTTC.

The CDR3 DNA sequence: TGCGCCAGCAGTGAGTCTTTGGGACTAGCGGGCCCAGGAGGTGAGCAGTTCTTC. Translated, it gives CASSESLGLAGPGGEQFF. The chain employs TRBV10-1 and TRBJ2-1, with 12 bases identical to TRBD2. Germline values: CDR1 WNHNN, CDR2 SYGVQD (reference sequence). The CDR3 spans 18 residues. V lost 0 bases, J lost 9 bases, and 12 bases stayed unmatched.

The chain has TRBV7-9 and TRBJ2-3, with a weak D call TRBD2 (5 bases). In germline, CDR1 is SEHNR, CDR2 FQNEAQ (reference sequence). The CDR3 consists of 15 residues. Trimming left V 2 bases short and J 5 bases short, with 14 bases between. The CDR3 bases are TGTGCCAGCAGCTTACGCCCGGACTGGCAAGATACGCAGTATTTT. It encodes CASSLRPDWQDTQYF.

This chain links TRBV7-2 with TRBJ2-4; the D is unclear. The CDR3 totals 12 residues. V lost 5 bases to trimming and J lost 7 bases, with 9 bases between them. CDR1 SGHTA and CDR2 FQGNSA come from the germline V gene. CDR3 protein: CASSPASNIQYF. In DNA, the CDR3 is TGTGCCAGCAGCCCCGCCAGTAACATTCAGTACTTC.

This clone appeared once. The chain combines TRBV6-5 with TRBJ1-4; D remains unclear. Per the germline V gene, CDR1 is MNHEY and CDR2 is SVGAGI. CDR3 size: 12 residues. The V gene lost 5 bases and the J gene lost 8 bases, with 9 bases spanning the gap. This chain's CDR3 is CASSPGWEKLFF. The DNA for the CDR3 is TGTGCCAGCAGTCCCGGGTGGGAAAAACTGTTTTTT.

This chain connects TRBV6-1 to TRBJ1-3; weak D call: TRBD1 (6 bases). Germline V CDR1 and CDR2: MNHNS, SASEGT. This CDR3 comprises 13 residues. V was clipped by 6 bases and J by 3 bases, with 9 bases between them. The CDR3 region has the DNA TGTGCCAGCAGGGAGGGGGGTGGAAACACCATATATTTT. It encodes CASREGGGNTIYF.

The count of this clone is one. The chain combines TRBV18 with TRBJ1-2; 10 nucleotides line up with TRBD1. The germline V gene encodes CDR1 KGHSH and CDR2 LQKENI. CDR3 length: 14 residues. With V trimmed by 4 bases and J by 3 bases, 2 bases remained unmatched. This CDR3 is CASSLGTGDYGYTF. For the CDR3, the DNA is TGTGCCAGCTCACTTGGGACAGGGGACTATGGCTACACCTTC.

V usage is TRBV6-1 and J usage is TRBJ1-1; no firm D call. V was pared by 4 bases and J by 8 bases, with 17 bases between. The CDR3 length is 14 residues. In germline, CDR1 is MNHNS, CDR2 SASEGT. This CDR3 reads CASSGAGFGREAFF. The CDR3 region has the DNA TGTGCCAGCAGTGGCGCGGGATTTGGCAGAGAAGCTTTCTTT.

J is TRBJ2-5 and V is TRBV5-8, with 7 bases fitting TRBD2. Germline CDR1 reads SGHTS; CDR2 reads YDEGEE. The V and J ends lost 4 bases and 8 bases, in that order; junction bases with no gene match: 2. This CDR3 contains 11 residues. In DNA, the CDR3 is TGTGCCAGCAGCCGGGAGGATACCCAGTACTTC. Protein product: CASSREDTQYF.

The V and J genes are TRBV30 and TRBJ1-4; D not resolved. CDR1 is GTSNPN and CDR2 is SVGIG in the germline V gene (reference sequence). V was pared by 0 bases and J by 0 bases, with 8 bases between. The CDR3 totals 15 residues. CDR3 sequence: CAWSVRRATNEKLFF. The CDR3 bases are TGTGCCTGGAGTGTACGGCGGGCAACTAATGAAAAACTGTTTTTT.

This chain joins TRBV2 and TRBJ2-7; 12 positions agree with TRBD2. After removal of 11 bases from V and 8 bases from J, the junction contained 13 bases not matched to a gene. Germline V CDR1 and CDR2: SNHLY, FYNNEI. This CDR3 region has 14 residues. CDR3 loop: CAGTLAGGRRKQYF. CDR3 bases: TGTGCCGGAACCCTAGCGGGAGGGCGTCGTAAGCAGTACTTC. Drawing the rest from reference TRBV2 and TRBJ2-7, the complete variable domain is EPEVTQTPSHQVTQMGQEVILRCVPISNHLYFYWYRQILGQKVEFLVSFYNNEISEKSEIFDDQFSVERPDGSNFTLKIRSTKLEDSAMYFCAGTLAGGRRKQYFGPGTRLTVT.

The chain combines TRBV5-4 with TRBJ2-6; D possibly corresponds to TRBD2 (6 bases). Trimming pared 4 bases from V and 4 bases from J, leaving 12 bases between. This CDR3 is 15 amino acids long. Germline CDR1 and CDR2: SGHNT and YYREEE (reference sequence). CDR3 nucleotides: TGTGCCAGCAGCCAACTAGCTCCCGGGGCCAACGTCCTGACTTTC. It yields the protein CASSQLAPGANVLTF.

CDR3 in DNA: TGTGCCAGCTCACCCTTCGGACGGCTTTATGGCTACACCTTC. As protein: CASSPFGRLYGYTF. This rearrangement joins TRBV18 to TRBJ1-2; D ambiguous. Germline values: CDR1 KGHSH, CDR2 LQKENI. This CDR3 contains 14 residues. Deletions cut 3 bases from V and 5 bases from J, with 13 bases between.

V is TRBV28 and J is TRBJ2-7, with D uncertain. V lost 3 bases and J lost 3, with 9 bases in between. Germline V lookup: CDR1 MDHEN, CDR2 SYDVKM. The CDR3 length is 13 residues. CDR3 sequence: CASSFRPSYEQYF. The CDR3 DNA reads TGTGCCAGCAGTTTCCGGCCCAGCTACGAGCAGTACTTC.

Turning to this clone: At the DNA level, this CDR3 is encoded by other sequences in the same sample as well. The genes are TRBV28 and TRBJ2-7; no clear D. V was shortened by 3 bases and J by 0 bases, with 3 bases between the two germline ends. The CDR3 runs 12 residues. Germline V gene data show CDR1 as MDHEN and CDR2 as SYDVKM. CDR3: CASSFSSYEQYF. The CDR3 region has the DNA TGTGCCAGCAGTTTTTCCTCCTACGAGCAGTACTTC.

The chain is built from TRBV5-1 and TRBJ2-5; 10 nucleotides align to TRBD2. V trimming: 4 bases; J trimming: 1 base; junction bases outside the gene matches: 4. The germline V gene has CDR1 SGHRS and CDR2 YFSETQ. There are 15 residues in the CDR3. The chain's CDR3 is CASSPLAGAQETQYF. CDR3 DNA: TGCGCCAGCAGCCCCCTAGCGGGAGCCCAAGAGACCCAGTACTTC.

CDR3 region: CASSLSASSGSDEQFF. CDR3 nucleotide sequence: TGTGCCAGCAGCTTGTCCGCGTCTAGCGGGAGCGATGAGCAGTTCTTC. The V and J genes are TRBV5-4 and TRBJ2-1; 10 bases map to TRBD2. Trimming cost V 1 base and J 8 bases; bases outside gene matches: 9. The germline V gene has CDR1 SGHNT and CDR2 YYREEE (reference sequence). This CDR3 is 16 amino acids long.

The J gene is TRBJ1-1, the V gene TRBV30, with a tentative D call TRBD1 (6 bases). Germline lookup yields CDR1 GTSNPN and CDR2 SVGIG (reference sequence). Trimming removed 4 bases from V and 0 bases from J, with 18 bases in between. This CDR3 is 16 amino acids long. The CDR3 here is CAWTSGEGGMNTEAFF. The CDR3 DNA reads TGTGCCTGGACCTCAGGGGAGGGGGGGATGAACACTGAAGCTTTCTTT.